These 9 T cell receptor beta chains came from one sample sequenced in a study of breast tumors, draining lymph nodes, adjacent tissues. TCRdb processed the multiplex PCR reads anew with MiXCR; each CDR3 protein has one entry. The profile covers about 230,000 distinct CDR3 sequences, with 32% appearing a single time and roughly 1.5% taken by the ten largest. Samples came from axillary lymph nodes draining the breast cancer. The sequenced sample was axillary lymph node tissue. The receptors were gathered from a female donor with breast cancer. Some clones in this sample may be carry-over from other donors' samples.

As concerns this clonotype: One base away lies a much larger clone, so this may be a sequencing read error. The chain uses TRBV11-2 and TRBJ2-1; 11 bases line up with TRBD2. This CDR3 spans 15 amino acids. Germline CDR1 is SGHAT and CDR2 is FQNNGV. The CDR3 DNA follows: TGTGCCAGCAGCCCCGTTAGCGGGAGGGCCAATGAGCAGCTCTTC. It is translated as CASSPVSGRANEQLF. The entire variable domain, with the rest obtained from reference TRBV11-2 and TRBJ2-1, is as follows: EAGVAQSPRYKIIEKRQSVAFWCNPISGHATLYWYQQILGQGPKLLIQFQNNGVVDDSQLPKDRFSAERLKGVDSTLKIQPAKLEDSAVYLCASSPVSGRANEQLFGPGTRLTVL.

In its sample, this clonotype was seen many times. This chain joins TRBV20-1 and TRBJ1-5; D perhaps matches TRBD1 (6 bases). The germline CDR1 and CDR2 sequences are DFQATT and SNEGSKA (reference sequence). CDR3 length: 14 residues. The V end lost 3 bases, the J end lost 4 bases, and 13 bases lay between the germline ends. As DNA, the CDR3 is TGCAGTGCTAGTCGCCAGGGGAGGAATCAGCCCCAGCATTTT. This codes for CSASRQGRNQPQHF.

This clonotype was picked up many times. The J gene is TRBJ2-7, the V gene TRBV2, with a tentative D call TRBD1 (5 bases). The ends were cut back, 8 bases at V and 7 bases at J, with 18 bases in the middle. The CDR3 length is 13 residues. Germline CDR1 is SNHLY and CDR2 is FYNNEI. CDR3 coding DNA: TGTGCCAGCGGGGCCAGCGTAGGGAAAGAGCAGTACTTC. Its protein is CASGASVGKEQYF.

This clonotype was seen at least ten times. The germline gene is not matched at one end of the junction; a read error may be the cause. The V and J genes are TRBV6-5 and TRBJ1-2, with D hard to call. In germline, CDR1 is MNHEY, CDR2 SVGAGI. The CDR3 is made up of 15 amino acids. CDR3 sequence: CASSHSTATANGYTF. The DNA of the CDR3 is TGTGCCAGCAGTCACTCGACGGCTACAGCGAATGGCTACACCTTC.

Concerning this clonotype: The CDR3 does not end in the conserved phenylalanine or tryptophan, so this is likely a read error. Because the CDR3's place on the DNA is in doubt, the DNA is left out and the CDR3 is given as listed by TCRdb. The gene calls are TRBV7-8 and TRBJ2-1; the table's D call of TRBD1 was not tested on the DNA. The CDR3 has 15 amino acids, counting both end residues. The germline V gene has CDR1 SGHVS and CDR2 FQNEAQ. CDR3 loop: CASSLARGPYNEQLL.

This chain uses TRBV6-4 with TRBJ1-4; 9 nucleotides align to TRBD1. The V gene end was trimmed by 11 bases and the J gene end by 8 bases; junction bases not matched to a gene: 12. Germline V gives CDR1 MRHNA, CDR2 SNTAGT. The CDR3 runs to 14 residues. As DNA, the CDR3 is TGTGCCGGTAGTAAGCGGGACAGGGAAGAAAAACTGTTTTTT. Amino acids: CAGSKRDREEKLFF.

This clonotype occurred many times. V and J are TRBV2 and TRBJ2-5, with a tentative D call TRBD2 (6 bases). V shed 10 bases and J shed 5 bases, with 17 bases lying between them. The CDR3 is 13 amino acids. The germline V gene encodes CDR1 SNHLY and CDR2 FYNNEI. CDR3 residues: CATSGTVSETQYF. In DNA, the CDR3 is TGTGCCACCTCCGGGACTGTTTCGGAGACCCAGTACTTC.

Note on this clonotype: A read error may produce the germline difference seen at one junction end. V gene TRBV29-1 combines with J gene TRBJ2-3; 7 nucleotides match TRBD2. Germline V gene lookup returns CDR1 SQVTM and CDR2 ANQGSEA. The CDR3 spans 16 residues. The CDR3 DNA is TGCAGCGCTGAAGTTAGCGGGCAGAGCTCCTACAATGAGCAGTATTTT. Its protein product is CSAEVSGQSSYNEQYF.

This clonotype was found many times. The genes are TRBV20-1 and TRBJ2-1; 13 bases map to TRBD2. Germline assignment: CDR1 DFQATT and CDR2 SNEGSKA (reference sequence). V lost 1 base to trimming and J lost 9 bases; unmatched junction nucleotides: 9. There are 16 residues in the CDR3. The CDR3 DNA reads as TGCAGTGCTAGAGCCCGCCCGGGACTAGCGGGAAGTGAGCAGTTCTTC. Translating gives CSARARPGLAGSEQFF.